The 10 T cell receptor beta chains given below trace back to one sample, sequenced in a study of cytomegalovirus exposure and HLA in healthy donors. It was with 60 Vbeta and 13 Jbeta primers that the PCR ran. Measured with immunoSEQ multiplex PCR; TCRdb has only the in-frame clones, and not every one. The data contain 100,000 to 150,000 clones, around 80% of them singletons. Sequencing was performed on PBMCs. The receptors here all came from a man in his forties or fifties in good health and CMV-seronegative.

CDR3 amino acids: CASSPSGQGGSETQYF. CDR3 sequence (DNA): TGTGCCAGCTCGCCATCGGGACAGGGAGGCTCGGAGACCCAGTACTTC. The chain employs TRBV18 and TRBJ2-5; 9 bases align to TRBD1. Germline CDR1 KGHSH, CDR2 LQKENI. CDR3 size: 16 residues. V gave up 6 bases and J gave up 5 bases; unmatched junction bases: 13.

The rearrangement joins TRBV19 to TRBJ2-1; 10 bases line up with TRBD2. CDR1 and CDR2 from the germline V gene are LNHDA and SQIVND (reference sequence). V was pared by 5 bases and J by 2 bases, with 6 bases of the junction left unmatched. This CDR3 is 16 amino acids long. CDR3 residues: CASSFSSGSAYNEQFF. The CDR3 DNA is TGTGCCAGTAGTTTTTCTAGCGGGAGCGCCTACAATGAGCAGTTCTTC.

This sequence joins TRBV19 and TRBJ1-2, with D perhaps TRBD1 (6 bases). Trimming pared 10 bases from V and 5 bases from J, leaving 17 bases between. The germline V gene encodes CDR1 LNHDA and CDR2 SQIVND (reference sequence). The CDR3 length is 13 residues. The CDR3 nucleotides read TGTGCCATCCTCAGGGGCGGGGGATATGGCTACACCTTC. This codes for CAILRGGGYGYTF.

V is TRBV4-2 and J is TRBJ2-5; 9 nucleotides align to TRBD2. CDR3 size: 14 residues. Per germline, CDR1 LGHNA and CDR2 YNFKEQ. J gave up 2 bases and V 6 bases, and 4 bases lay outside the gene matches. CDR3 sequence (DNA): TGTGCCAGCAGTAGCGGGGGAACACAAGAGACCCAGTACTTC. This sequence encodes CASSSGGTQETQYF.

This chain uses TRBV7-9 with TRBJ1-2; D unresolved. The ends were cut back, 1 base at V and 7 bases at J, with 4 bases in the middle. This CDR3 spans 11 amino acids. CDR1 is SEHNR, CDR2 FQNEAQ, per germline (reference sequence). Here the CDR3 DNA reads TGTGCCAGCAGCTTAGGAGGTGGCTACACCTTC. This codes for CASSLGGGYTF.

V and J are TRBV5-1 and TRBJ2-2, with TRBD1 matching over 9 bases. The J segment lost 7 bases and the V segment lost 2 bases, leaving 6 bases of the junction unmatched. Germline V CDR1 and CDR2: SGHRS, YFSETQ. This CDR3 has 15 amino acids. The CDR3 loop is CASSLQGAIGGELFF. The CDR3 nucleotides are TGCGCCAGCAGCTTACAGGGGGCGATAGGCGGGGAGCTGTTTTTT.

For this clone: Other nucleotide sequences from this sample produce the same CDR3. The CDR3 coding sequence is TGCGCCAGCAGCTTGGACGGGAACTATGGCTACACCTTC. It yields the protein CASSLDGNYGYTF. The chain is built from TRBV5-1 and TRBJ1-2, with D unresolved. Trimming removed 0 bases from V and 2 bases from J, with 5 bases in between. The CDR3 sequence is 13 residues long. Per germline, CDR1 SGHRS and CDR2 YFSETQ.

This rearrangement joins TRBV21-1 to TRBJ2-5; the table calls TRBD2, which could not be checked here. TRBV21-1 is a documented pseudogene. The CDR3 consists of 14 residues. Here the CDR3 reads CASRAGTRGETQYF. CDR3 bases: TGTGCCAGCAGGGCCGGGACTCGGGGAGAGACCCAGTACTTC.

This clone occurred a few times. This chain links TRBV7-9 with TRBJ2-3; D unresolved. The CDR3 contains 15 residues. Per germline, CDR1 SEHNR and CDR2 FQNEAQ (reference sequence). Trimming took off 4 bases at V and 1 base at J, with 12 bases between the two ends. CDR3 nucleotide sequence: TGTGCCAGCAGCTATCCACGGGTGGGCACAGATACGCAGTATTTT. This gives the protein CASSYPRVGTDTQYF.

The V and J genes are TRBV7-3 and TRBJ2-5; 16 bases are shared with TRBD2. Germline CDR1 SGHTA, CDR2 FQGTGA. After removal of 2 bases from V and 4 bases from J, the junction contained 4 bases not matched to a gene. The CDR3 spans 17 residues. The CDR3, as DNA: TGTGCCAGCAGCTTAGCCGGGACTAGCGGGGGGGCAGAGACCCAGTACTTC. Encoded protein: CASSLAGTSGGAETQYF.